The source of this T cell receptor beta chain is a study of T cells after yellow fever vaccination (dated by TCRdb to between 2019 and 2020). For the wider study: The SMART-Seq v4 Ultra Low Input RNA kit was used to prepare libraries from fractions with low cell numbers. To follow T-cell clones before and after both primary and booster YFV17D yellow fever vaccination, bulk TCR alpha and beta repertoires underwent longitudinal sequencing. Two healthy male donors, one aged 18 to 29 and one aged 30 to 40 years, were included in the cohort. Blood samples were taken at several timepoints before and after primary and secondary immunization, and bulk PBMC replicates and cell subsets were isolated. The full study reports these points: Because only a couple of donors were included in the study, the extent to which the findings can be generalized is limited. Because abundant contaminating clonotypes from the bulk population could be contained in FACS-sorted repertoires, computational filtering was required. A small fraction of clonotypes showed up in both the CD4 and CD8 compartments, probably as a result of convergent recombination. Compared with the primary T-cell response, the secondary T-cell response was weaker but faster, peaking on day 5 rather than day 15. Most clones expanded after primary vaccination (approximately 97% of CD4 and 88% of CD8) were re-detected after the booster, suggesting that broad memory maintenance occurred.

From V the trimming removes 6 bases and from J it removes 6 bases, while the gene matches leave 12 bases of the junction unaccounted for. Including the terminal cysteine and phenylalanine, the CDR3 comprises 16 residues. The retained sequence is limited to the CDR3, 48 bases, with the frame set at the first base. The CDR1 and CDR2 encoded by the germline V gene are LGHNA and YSLEER. The label giving this sample's treatment or condition can be read as: live attenuated yellow fever vaccine strain. PBMCs were isolated from peripheral blood using a standard Ficoll-Paque protocol. Dynabeads CD4 and CD8 positive selection kits were used to isolate the CD4 and CD8 T-cell fractions. RNA was extracted with TriZol from bulk PBMCs, CD4 and CD8 fractions, and dextramer-positive and dextramer-negative fractions. With regard to this clonotype: Its antigen is not yet known. No much larger clonotype is one base removed from it; base qualities were not supplied.

Sequencing instrument: Illumina NovaSeq 6000. Synthesis of TCR cDNA relied on 5'RACE template switching, a step that introduced a universal primer site along with unique molecular identifiers. cDNA synthesis was primed from both the TCR alpha and TCR beta constant segments. Library amplification involved two PCR steps, and the second step added sample barcodes and sequencing adapters. Sequencing of libraries was done on Illumina HiSeq 2500 (2x100 bp) or NovaSeq (2x150 bp). In the authors' own workflow: Demultiplexing of reads and collapsing into UMI consensus sequences were performed with MIGEC, and V(D)J alignment was carried out with MiXCR. Clonotypes responding to the vaccine were identified with edgeR on replicate PBMC samples, with the criteria of FDR below 0.01 and a log2 fold change above 5 up to day 15. Each bulk clonotype received a CD4 or CD8 identity based on whether the sequenced CD4 or CD8 repertoire contained that clonotype at higher abundance. Through fastp at Q25 and MiXCR, TCRdb rebuilt clones from the public reads, retaining in-frame beta chains. CDR3 protein sequences are deduplicated, and each keeps its most common genes and DNA. The V and J calls were determined by TCRdb, not by the authors. The sample has 200,000 to 250,000 distinct CDR3 sequences on record, approximately 3% of them singletons. The top ten clonotypes cover about 3.3% of the sample.

This sequence uses TRBV4-3 and TRBJ2-1; the central 9 bases match TRBD2. This clonotype originated in a young man who received the YFV17D yellow fever vaccine. The sample here was CD4+ T cells sorted from PBMCs, taken 10 days after the yellow fever booster vaccination. The DNA is TGCGCCAGCAGACTCGAACCGGCGGGGGGGCTCAATGAGCAGTTCTTC. Its product reads: CASRLEPAGGLNEQFF.